This T cell receptor beta chain was found in a study of blood T cell repertoires in COVID-19 (dated by TCRdb to the early 2020s). About the full investigation: Collaborator samples came from the United States, Italy and Spain and covered acute and convalescent phases of COVID-19. A freely available public database, intended as a resource for researchers studying the immune response to SARS-CoV-2, is where the repertoires were released. The prospective study material was composed of cDNA or gDNA derived from T cells, B-cell-depleted T cells, or PBMCs. Subjects who had been exposed to COVID-19, were actively infected with it, or had recovered from it provided the deeply sampled blood TCRbeta repertoires that made up the dataset. Nearly every sample came with metadata listing a de-identified subject ID, COVID-19 status, age in years and sex. The samples were drawn from two sources: the first 160 participants of the ongoing ImmuneRACE study, and 1,000 to 1,500 subjects contributed by 6 global collaborators. Where HLA class I and class II types were available, the types were taken from metadata supplied by the sample provider, not from assay-based typing. Results and caveats for the whole study, not just this receptor: Clinical and demographic metadata were provided uncurated, with the amount varying by source and participant.

The CDR3, from cysteine to phenylalanine, totals 14 residues. Here the CDR3 DNA is all that survives: 42 bases in frame from base 1. Trimming leaves V shorter by 1 base and J shorter by 8 bases, with the junction holding 8 bases beyond the gene matches. CDR1 and CDR2 (GTSNPN, SVGIG) derive from the germline V gene (reference sequence). The immunoSEQ Assay, a bias-controlled multiplex PCR, was used to amplify TCRbeta CDR3 regions from genomic DNA. Under the source paper's analysis protocol: The number of nucleated cells in each sample was estimated from the amplification of reference gene primers within the assay. Sequence reads were collapsed and filtered to measure the absolute abundance of every unique TCRbeta CDR3 rearrangement. Productive Simpson clonality was computed per sample as the square root of Simpson's diversity index over productive rearrangements. TCRdb provides this immuneACCESS table in a form limited to in-frame rearrangements. Some clones are lacking; in checked studies, under half of them reflect an unresolved V gene, and why the rest are absent is not known. V and J calls and clone size are copied from that table; D and trimming were computed from the DNA. For this sample the table gives over 600,000 clones, of which around 90% were detected only once. Clones ranked in the top ten supply under 0.3% of the sample.

This clone was found once. The antigen it recognizes is unknown. The input lacks base qualities; no much larger clone sits a single base away. Whole blood was collected in K2EDTA tubes by collaborating institutions according to the institutions' own protocols. For TCRbeta analysis, collaborators shipped samples as frozen whole blood, isolated PBMCs, or DNA extracted from either of those sample types. The TCR sequence derives from a woman younger than 30 with acute or convalescent COVID-19. The V and J segments used are TRBV30 and TRBJ2-1; 7 nucleotides in the junction match TRBD1. Input material: peripheral blood. The CDR3 protein: CAWSEGRGSDEQFF. The sequenced DNA is TGTGCCTGGAGTGAAGGCAGGGGGTCAGATGAGCAGTTCTTC. Beyond the CDR3, the reference TRBV30 and TRBJ2-1 genes provide the residues; the full variable domain reads: SQTIHQWPATLVQPVGSPLSLECTVEGTSNPNLYWYRQAAGRGLQLLFYSVGIGQISSEVPQNLSASRPQDRQFILSSKKLLLSDSGFYLCAWSEGRGSDEQFFGPGTRLTVL.